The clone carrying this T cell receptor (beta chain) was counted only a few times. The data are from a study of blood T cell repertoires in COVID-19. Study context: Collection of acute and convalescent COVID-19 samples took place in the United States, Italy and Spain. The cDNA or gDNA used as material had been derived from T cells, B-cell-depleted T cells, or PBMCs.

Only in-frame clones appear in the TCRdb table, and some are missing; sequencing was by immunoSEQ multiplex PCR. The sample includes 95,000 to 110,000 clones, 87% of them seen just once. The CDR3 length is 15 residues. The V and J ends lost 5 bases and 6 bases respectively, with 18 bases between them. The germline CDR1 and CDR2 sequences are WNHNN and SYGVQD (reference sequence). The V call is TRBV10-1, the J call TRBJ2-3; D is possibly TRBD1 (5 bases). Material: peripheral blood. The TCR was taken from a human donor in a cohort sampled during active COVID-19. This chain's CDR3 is CASSQTQGLEDTQYF. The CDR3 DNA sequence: TGCGCCAGCAGTCAAACTCAGGGATTGGAGGATACGCAGTATTTT.